This passage covers 30 T cell receptor beta chains from one sample sequenced in a study of T-cell reconstitution after alpha-beta-depleted transplantation in children. Preparation of the TCRbeta library used unique molecular identifiers. One entry per CDR3 protein results from TCRdb running MiXCR on the PCR reads. The sample holds approximately 270,000 distinct CDR3 sequences, 24% seen once. The sequencing here drew on PBMCs, mostly from graft donor cells, taken 360 days after TCRalphabeta/CD19-depleted stem cell transplant. The source is a female patient aged 2 to 10 who had a stem cell transplant for congenital amegakaryocytic thrombocytopenia, so the T cells may come from the graft donor.

J is TRBJ2-3 and V is TRBV7-9; TRBD2 matches 8 bases. Germline V CDR1 and CDR2: SEHNR, FQNEAQ (reference sequence). Trimming took 5 bases from V and 2 from J; bases not matched to a gene: 3. This CDR3 has 14 amino acids. This chain's CDR3 is CASSEAGVTDTQYF. The CDR3 DNA follows: TGTGCCAGCAGCGAAGCGGGAGTCACAGATACGCAGTATTTT.

The chain combines TRBV29-1 with TRBJ1-1; D possibly corresponds to TRBD1 (5 bases). The germline V gene encodes CDR1 SQVTM and CDR2 ANQGSEA. The V end lost 4 bases, the J end lost 14 bases, and 14 bases lay between the germline ends. The length of the CDR3 is 10 residues. CDR3 region: CSVGDRVGFF. CDR3 bases: TGCAGCGTTGGAGACAGAGTAGGATTCTTT. Combining the CDR3 with reference TRBV29-1 and TRBJ1-1 gives the whole variable domain SAVISQKPSRDICQRGTSLTIQCQVDSQVTMMFWYRQQPGQSLTLIATANQGSEATYESGFVIDKFPISRPNLTFSTLTVSNMSPEDSSIYLCSVGDRVGFFGQGTRLTVV.

This clonotype was detected a few times. J is TRBJ2-3 and V is TRBV21-1; the table's D call, TRBD2, was not checked against the DNA. TRBV21-1 represents a pseudogene. The CDR3 has 14 amino acids. The CDR3 nucleotides read TGTGCCAGCGGAGCGGGGGTTTCCACAGATACGCAGTATTTT. It yields the protein CASGAGVSTDTQYF.

V is TRBV18 and J is TRBJ1-2; no clear D gene. The CDR3 is 13 amino acids. Germline assignment: CDR1 KGHSH and CDR2 LQKENI. Trimming stripped 3 bases from V and 2 bases from J, with 7 bases between. This chain's CDR3 is CASSPGENYGYTF. CDR3 coding DNA: TGTGCCAGCTCACCCGGGGAAAACTATGGCTACACCTTC.

The sample holds a few counts of this clonotype. The chain is built from TRBV3-1 and TRBJ2-5, with 7 bases fitting TRBD2. Losses at the gene ends were 4 bases for V and 1 base for J; bases not matched to a gene: 3. The CDR3 spans 14 residues. Looked up from germline, CDR1 is LGHDT and CDR2 is YNNKEL (reference sequence). The CDR3 DNA sequence: TGTGCCAGCAGCCCCCGGGGGGTCCAAGAGACCCAGTACTTC. It is translated as CASSPRGVQETQYF.

The chain couples TRBV12-3 or TRBV12-4 to TRBJ1-2; D call uncertain. The germline V and J ends were trimmed by 2 bases and 6 bases, with 13 bases remaining between them. The CDR3 loop spans 14 amino acids. CDR3 nucleotide sequence: TGTGCCAGCAGTTTAAGCAGGCAGAGAGATGGCTACACCTTC. Its translation: CASSLSRQRDGYTF.

Many counts were recorded for this clonotype. The chain links TRBV4-1 to TRBJ2-3; D unclear. CDR1 is MGHRA and CDR2 is YSYEKL in the germline V gene. Trimming stripped 8 bases from V and 2 bases from J, with 11 bases between. The CDR3 has 13 amino acids. This CDR3 reads CASRPGITDTQYF. The DNA of the CDR3 is TGCGCCAGCCGGCCCGGAATCACAGATACGCAGTATTTT.

The chain carries TRBV6-1 and TRBJ2-7; 8 bases fit TRBD2. After removal of 5 bases from V and 5 bases from J, the junction contained 11 bases not matched to a gene. CDR3 length: 15 amino acids. The germline gives CDR1 MNHNS, CDR2 SASEGT. The CDR3 is CASSRSGSFGDEQYF. Here the CDR3 DNA reads TGTGCCAGCAGTCGAAGCGGGAGCTTCGGAGACGAGCAGTACTTC.

To note about this clonotype: The junction departs from germline at one end; a sequencing error may be responsible. The chain carries TRBV6-2 or TRBV6-3 and TRBJ2-7; D ambiguous. Per the germline V gene, CDR1 is MNHEY and CDR2 is SVGEGT. This CDR3 is built from 14 residues. CDR3 in amino acids: CASSPWTDSSEQYF. Written as DNA, the CDR3 is TGTGCCAGCAGCCCCTGGACCGACTCCTCCGAGCAGTACTTC.

This rearrangement joins TRBV28 to TRBJ2-7; tentatively, D is TRBD2 (6 bases). The V end lost 6 bases, the J end lost 4 bases, and 19 bases lay between the germline ends. CDR1 and CDR2 (germline): MDHEN, SYDVKM. This CDR3 contains 15 residues. The CDR3 here is CASRSVKGGGYEQYF. The CDR3 DNA reads as TGTGCCAGCAGATCCGTCAAGGGTGGGGGGTACGAGCAGTACTTC.

There are many counts of this clonotype. The rearrangement links TRBV29-1 to TRBJ1-1; D possibly corresponds to TRBD1 (5 bases). The CDR3 loop spans 14 amino acids. Trimming pared 4 bases from V and 0 bases from J, leaving 12 bases between. In germline, CDR1 is SQVTM, CDR2 ANQGSEA. The CDR3: CSVAPGTVNTEAFF. For the CDR3, the DNA is TGCAGCGTTGCCCCCGGGACGGTGAACACTGAAGCTTTCTTT.

The genes are TRBV20-1 and TRBJ1-5; D is uncertain. The CDR3 is made up of 15 amino acids. Trimming cost V 0 bases and J 7 bases, with 16 bases left between them. Germline CDR1 is DFQATT and CDR2 is SNEGSKA (reference sequence). The CDR3: CSAREWSGGNQPQHF. CDR3 sequence (DNA): TGCAGTGCTAGAGAGTGGTCAGGTGGGAACCAGCCCCAGCATTTT.

V and J are TRBV7-8 and TRBJ2-5; D not resolved. Germline loops: CDR1 SGHVS, CDR2 FQNEAQ. The CDR3 runs to 13 residues. V lost 1 base, J lost 4 bases, and 7 bases lay in between. CDR3 DNA sequence: TGTGCCAGCAGCTTAGTTAACTCAGAGACCCAGTACTTC. Translating it yields CASSLVNSETQYF.

This sequence joins TRBV7-2 and TRBJ2-5, with 9 bases identical to TRBD1. The V and J ends lost 5 bases and 7 bases, in that order; junction bases with no gene match: 11. The germline V gene has CDR1 SGHTA and CDR2 FQGNSA. The CDR3 is made up of 15 amino acids. DNA for the CDR3: TGTGCCAGCAGCCCAGGGACAGGGAAGGTGGTGACCCAGTACTTC. This codes for CASSPGTGKVVTQYF.

V gene TRBV7-9 combines with J gene TRBJ1-5, with D unresolved. The CDR3 is made up of 13 amino acids. Germline-derived CDR1 and CDR2 are SEHNR and FQNEAQ (reference sequence). The germline V and J ends were trimmed by 5 bases and 2 bases, with 7 bases remaining between them. The CDR3 sequence is CASSPGGNQPQHF. In DNA, the CDR3 is TGTGCCAGCAGCCCCGGGGGCAATCAGCCCCAGCATTTT.

This chain links TRBV7-9 with TRBJ2-3; tentative D call: TRBD1 (6 bases). V lost 5 bases and J 7 bases, leaving 25 bases between the germline ends. Germline-derived CDR1 and CDR2 are SEHNR and FQNEAQ (reference sequence). The CDR3 runs to 17 residues. In nucleotides, the CDR3 is TGTGCCAGCAGCCTCACGACCCGGGACACAGGCAGTAATACGCAGTATTTT. This gives the protein CASSLTTRDTGSNTQYF.

This clonotype was seen more than once but under ten times. The chain combines TRBV7-9 with TRBJ2-3; 12 positions agree with TRBD2. V shed 7 bases and J 2 bases; nucleotides not matched to a gene: 10. This CDR3 is built from 17 residues. Germline V gene sequence: CDR1 SEHNR, CDR2 FQNEAQ (reference sequence). CDR3 coding DNA: TGTGCCAGCAAAAGAGGACTAGCGGGAAATCCCACAGATACGCAGTATTTT. Residues: CASKRGLAGNPTDTQYF. The variable domain in full, completed from reference TRBV7-9 and TRBJ2-3, reads DTGVSQNPRHKITKRGQNVTFRCDPISEHNRLYWYRQTLGQGPEFLTYFQNEAQLEKSRLLSDRFSAERPKGSFSTLEIQRTEQGDSAMYLCASKRGLAGNPTDTQYFGPGTRLTVL.

This clonotype has a handful of counts. The chain has TRBV30 and TRBJ2-5, with a possible D match to TRBD2 (5 bases). Germline CDR1 and CDR2: GTSNPN and SVGIG (reference sequence). V was trimmed by 1 base and J by 5 bases, leaving 20 bases between them. CDR3 length equals 16 residues. This CDR3 is CAWSALRSGRGETQYF. The CDR3 DNA is TGTGCCTGGAGTGCCCTTCGGTCTGGTAGAGGGGAGACCCAGTACTTC.

The chain employs TRBV6-2 or TRBV6-3 and TRBJ2-1; 8 bases map to TRBD1. Germline V gene lookup returns CDR1 MNHEY and CDR2 SVGEGT. The J segment lost 10 bases and the V segment lost 6 bases, leaving 8 bases of the junction unmatched. The CDR3 has 13 residues. CDR3 sequence (DNA): TGTGCCAGCAGCAGATCGACAGGGGACGAGCAGTTCTTC. Translated: CASSRSTGDEQFF.

The gene calls are TRBV6-5 and TRBJ1-4; no firm D call. Trimming took 0 bases from V and 0 from J, leaving 14 bases between them. The CDR3 sequence is 18 residues long. Looked up from germline, CDR1 is MNHEY and CDR2 is SVGAGI. CDR3 in DNA: TGTGCCAGCAGTTACTCTAATCCTATGTCGGCAACTAATGAAAAACTGTTTTTT. Its protein is CASSYSNPMSATNEKLFF.

This clonotype was seen ten or more times. The chain joins TRBV29-1 to TRBJ2-3; 8 bases align to TRBD2. The CDR3 is 14 amino acids. Trimming took 1 base from V and 0 from J; bases not matched to a gene: 0. The germline V gene encodes CDR1 SQVTM and CDR2 ANQGSEA. In DNA, the CDR3 is TGCAGCGTTGAAGGACTAGCGAGCACAGATACGCAGTATTTT. Its translation: CSVEGLASTDTQYF.

This clonotype was seen only a few times. This chain joins TRBV29-1 and TRBJ2-1; 8 nucleotides align to TRBD2. The CDR3 covers 18 residues. Germline CDR1 SQVTM, CDR2 ANQGSEA. Unmatched junction bases numbered 30, after V lost 4 bases and J lost 16 bases. In DNA form, the CDR3 reads TGCAGCGTTGCTGGGAGAGGGTCGATAGTAGCGGGGACCCCACCCTCCTTCTTC. This translates into CSVAGRGSIVAGTPPSFF.

A few counts support this clonotype. The rearrangement joins TRBV4-1 to TRBJ2-1; 7 positions match TRBD1. Trimming cost V 2 bases and J 10 bases; bases outside gene matches: 8. This CDR3 has 14 amino acids. Germline CDR1 and CDR2: MGHRA and YSYEKL. The CDR3 reads CASSQPATGQEQFF. CDR3 DNA: TGCGCCAGCAGCCAACCTGCGACAGGGCAGGAGCAGTTCTTC.

This clonotype was detected ten times or more. V and J are TRBV5-1 and TRBJ2-1; 9 bases align to TRBD2. Germline V lookup: CDR1 SGHRS, CDR2 YFSETQ. V lost 3 bases and J lost 10; bases outside the gene matches: 5. The CDR3 has 13 residues. DNA for the CDR3: TGCGCCAGCAGCTGGACTAGCGAGGTCGAGCAGTTCTTC. Its protein product is CASSWTSEVEQFF.

The chain combines TRBV6-5 with TRBJ2-2; 8 bases match TRBD1. This CDR3 spans 16 amino acids. Germline assignment: CDR1 MNHEY and CDR2 SVGAGI. With 4 bases clipped from V and 6 bases from J, the junction kept 10 bases outside the gene matches. For the CDR3, the DNA is TGTGCCAGCAGTTTCCGGACAGGGTCGGGGTCCGGGGAGCTGTTTTTT. Protein sequence: CASSFRTGSGSGELFF.

The chain couples TRBV12-3 or TRBV12-4 to TRBJ2-3; 11 positions match TRBD2. The CDR3 is made up of 16 amino acids. V was pared by 6 bases and J by 1 base, with 6 bases of the junction left unmatched. DNA for the CDR3: TGTGCCAGCAGCCATAGCGGGGGGGCCCGCACAGATACGCAGTATTTT. Translating gives CASSHSGGARTDTQYF.

The CDR3 DNA follows: TGTGCCATCAGTGAGGAACCAGGGGTTCAGAACACCATATATTTT. As protein: CAISEEPGVQNTIYF. The J gene is TRBJ1-3, the V gene TRBV10-3; D is perhaps TRBD1 (6 bases). Between the trimmed V and J ends, which lost 2 bases and 7 bases, there was a span of 15 bases. In germline, CDR1 is ENHRY, CDR2 SYGVKD. The CDR3 spans 15 residues.

The J gene is TRBJ2-7, the V gene TRBV5-5, with 8 bases aligning to TRBD2. V was pared by 1 base and J by 0 bases, with 9 bases of the junction left unmatched. Germline CDR1 SGHKS, CDR2 YYEKEE (reference sequence). This CDR3 spans 17 amino acids. The CDR3 region has the DNA TGTGCCAGCAGCTTGAGGCTGACTAGCGTGACCTCCTACGAGCAGTACTTC. Protein product: CASSLRLTSVTSYEQYF.

The J gene is TRBJ2-7, the V gene TRBV15; 10 bases are a match to TRBD1. This CDR3 is 16 amino acids long. Germline V CDR1 and CDR2: LNHNV, YYDKDF (reference sequence). The ends lost 5 bases at V and 4 bases at J; junction bases unmatched: 11. This chain's CDR3 is CATSGGTGALRYEQYF. The CDR3 nucleotides read TGTGCCACCAGCGGAGGGACAGGGGCTCTCCGATACGAGCAGTACTTC.

This sequence joins TRBV20-1 and TRBJ2-1; 10 bases are a match to TRBD2. Germline V gives CDR1 DFQATT, CDR2 SNEGSKA (reference sequence). The ends lost 4 bases at V and 5 bases at J; junction bases unmatched: 5. CDR3 length: 14 amino acids. The CDR3 here is CSATSGSLHNEQFF. CDR3 in DNA: TGCAGTGCTACTAGCGGGAGCTTACACAATGAGCAGTTCTTC.